Following are 26 T cell receptor delta chains from one sample sequenced in a study of gamma-delta chains in newborns, infants, children. TCRdb reprocessed the reads using CATT. The sample includes fewer than 12,000 delta-chain clones, around 8.3% of them seen just once. What was sequenced was blood. The receptors derive from a child who was a newborn, infant or young child, either healthy, febrile or measles-vaccinated (not recorded which).

About this clone: This may arise from a read error, as a much more abundant clone is one base away. Other DNA sequences in the sample encode the same CDR3. The chain uses TRDV2 and TRDJ3; 12 nucleotides align to TRDD3. V lost 2 bases and J lost 0; bases outside the gene matches: 4. CDR1 GEAIGNYY and CDR2 EKD come from the germline V gene. The length of the CDR3 is 19 residues. CDR3 protein: CACDKVLGDTSWDTRQMFF. CDR3 nucleotide sequence: TGTGCCTGTGACAAAGTACTGGGGGATACCTCCTGGGACACCCGACAGATGTTTTTC.

The J gene is TRDJ1, the V gene TRDV2; 12 nucleotides match TRDD3. The trim removed 3 bases at V and 2 bases at J, leaving 18 bases unmatched. Looked up from germline, CDR1 is GEAIGNYY and CDR2 is EKD. The CDR3 is made up of 20 amino acids. CDR3 sequence: CACDGVRSGGYDGGTDKLIF. The CDR3, as DNA: TGTGCCTGTGACGGGGTCCGTTCTGGGGGATACGACGGAGGTACCGATAAACTCATCTTT.

For this clone: This may stem from a read error, because a much larger clone lies one nucleotide away. This chain links TRDV2 with TRDJ3; D is undetermined. Deletions cut 5 bases from V and 0 bases from J, with 10 bases between. CDR1 GEAIGNYY and CDR2 EKD come from the germline V gene. This CDR3 contains 16 residues. For the CDR3, the DNA is TGTGCCTGTGGCCCCACTAGCTCCTGGGACACCCGACAGATGTTTTTC. Translated: CACGPTSSWDTRQMFF.

This clone was observed a few times. The rearrangement links TRDV2 to TRDJ3; tentative D call: TRDD3 (6 bases). Germline CDR1 GEAIGNYY, CDR2 EKD. This CDR3 spans 19 amino acids. The V and J ends lost 0 bases and 0 bases respectively, with 14 bases between them. CDR3 region: CACDTLSAGYSWDTRQMFF. CDR3 bases: TGTGCCTGTGACACCCTTAGCGCGGGATACTCCTGGGACACCCGACAGATGTTTTTC.

For this clone: A far larger clone lies a single base away; this is likely a read error. The chain joins TRDV2 to TRDJ1; the match to TRDD3 covers 11 bases. CDR1 is GEAIGNYY and CDR2 is EKD in the germline V gene. Trimming took 3 bases from V and 2 from J; bases not matched to a gene: 7. The CDR3 runs to 16 residues. As DNA, the CDR3 is TGTGCCTGTGACCGACTGGGGGATAGAGGAACCGATAAACTCATCTTT. Protein: CACDRLGDRGTDKLIF.

The rearrangement uses TRDV2 and TRDJ1; 7 bases fit TRDD3. This CDR3 spans 15 amino acids. V gave up 3 bases and J gave up 4 bases; unmatched junction bases: 10. Germline values: CDR1 GEAIGNYY, CDR2 EKD. The CDR3 reads CACDHVLGSHDKLIF. The CDR3 region has the DNA TGTGCCTGTGACCACGTACTGGGGTCCCACGATAAACTCATCTTT.

The rearrangement uses TRDV2 and TRDJ2; 10 bases are a match to TRDD3. With V trimmed by 7 bases and J by 4 bases, 5 bases remained unmatched. Germline lookup yields CDR1 GEAIGNYY and CDR2 EKD. The CDR3 length is 14 residues. CDR3 sequence (DNA): TGTGCCTGCCGGGGGATACGGGCGACAGCACAACTCTTCTTT. This codes for CACRGIRATAQLFF.

This clone showed up just a few times. The CDR3 reads CACDGLGRGSDKLIF. The CDR3 bases are TGTGCCTGTGACGGGCTTGGTAGGGGGTCCGATAAACTCATCTTT. The rearrangement links TRDV2 to TRDJ1, with TRDD3 as a possible D gene (5 bases). Germline V gene data show CDR1 as GEAIGNYY and CDR2 as EKD. This CDR3 has 15 amino acids. V gave up 3 bases and J gave up 3 bases, with 16 bases separating them.

This clone was counted only a few times. This clone may be a read error of a much larger clone one base away. This chain uses TRDV2 with TRDJ3, with 12 bases aligning to TRDD3. CDR3 length: 17 amino acids. V was pared by 2 bases and J by 5 bases, with 3 bases of the junction left unmatched. Germline V gene data show CDR1 as GEAIGNYY and CDR2 as EKD. The chain's CDR3 is CACDILGDTRDTRQMFF. CDR3 coding DNA: TGTGCCTGTGACATACTGGGGGATACCCGGGACACCCGACAGATGTTTTTC.

About this clone itself: This CDR3 is also generated by other DNA sequences in the sample. The chain is built from TRDV1 and TRDJ1; 9 nucleotides match TRDD2. Germline CDR1 is TSWWSYY and CDR2 is QGS. This CDR3 has 23 residues. The J segment lost 1 base and the V segment lost 4 bases, leaving 28 bases of the junction unmatched. The CDR3 DNA follows: TGTGCTCTTGGGGCACTTGAGATTGGACGGCCTTCCTACATCGGGGAGAGCACCGATAAACTCATCTTT. Translating it yields CALGALEIGRPSYIGESTDKLIF.

This clone showed up just a few times. The rearrangement uses TRDV1 and TRDJ1; D possibly corresponds to TRDD3 (6 bases). The CDR3 runs to 18 residues. Trimming cost V 3 bases and J 0 bases, with 20 bases left between them. Germline CDR1 TSWWSYY, CDR2 QGS. The DNA of the CDR3 is TGTGCTCTTGGGGAGCTCGAGAGGGGATCGGCGTACACCGATAAACTCATCTTT. It specifies CALGELERGSAYTDKLIF.

This clone came up a few times. J is TRDJ1 and V is TRDV1; TRDD3 aligns across 8 bases. CDR1 and CDR2 from the germline V gene are TSWWSYY and QGS. The V gene end was trimmed by 0 bases and the J gene end by 0 bases; junction bases not matched to a gene: 27. This CDR3 is 24 amino acids long. The CDR3 sequence: CALGELVTSPLLGAIKGDTDKLIF. CDR3 nucleotides: TGTGCTCTTGGGGAACTAGTCACTTCGCCGCTACTGGGGGCCATCAAGGGGGACACCGATAAACTCATCTTT.

This rearrangement joins TRDV2 to TRDJ1; D ambiguous. Germline assignment: CDR1 GEAIGNYY and CDR2 EKD. CDR3 length: 16 amino acids. Trimming took 1 base from V and 0 from J, leaving 14 bases between them. CDR3 sequence (DNA): TGTGCCTGTGACACGGTCCCGAAGACCTACACCGATAAACTCATCTTT. Its translation: CACDTVPKTYTDKLIF.

This clone is deemed medium-sized. This CDR3 is also generated by other DNA sequences in the sample. The chain is built from TRDV2 and TRDJ1, with TRDD3 as a possible D gene (6 bases). CDR3 length equals 13 residues. Trimming cost V 0 bases and J 2 bases, with 6 bases left between them. From germline, CDR1 is GEAIGNYY and CDR2 EKD. The CDR3 here is CACDTWGTDKLIF. DNA for the CDR3: TGTGCCTGTGACACCTGGGGGACCGATAAACTCATCTTT.

This clone is medium-sized (0.01 to 0.1%) within its sample. This sequence joins TRDV2 and TRDJ1; 7 nucleotides line up with TRDD3. Germline V gene data show CDR1 as GEAIGNYY and CDR2 as EKD. V was clipped by 4 bases and J by 0 bases; unmatched bases: 13. The CDR3 consists of 17 residues. CDR3 residues: CACELLGTGGHTDKLIF. The CDR3 DNA reads TGTGCCTGTGAGCTACTGGGGACCGGGGGCCACACCGATAAACTCATCTTT.

Remarks on this clone: The same CDR3 also results from other DNA sequences found in this sample. V gene TRDV2 combines with J gene TRDJ3; 12 bases are shared with TRDD3. Germline-derived CDR1 and CDR2 are GEAIGNYY and EKD. V shed 1 base and J 0 bases; nucleotides not matched to a gene: 6. The CDR3 extends over 20 amino acids. The CDR3 is CACDTTGGYPSSWDTRQMFF. CDR3 coding DNA: TGTGCCTGTGACACTACTGGGGGATACCCTAGCTCCTGGGACACCCGACAGATGTTTTTC.

The chain links TRDV1 to TRDJ1, with D possibly TRDD2 on 7 matching bases. CDR3 length: 22 amino acids. Per the germline V gene, CDR1 is TSWWSYY and CDR2 is QGS. The V and J ends lost 0 bases and 0 bases respectively, with 29 bases between them. CDR3: CALGELRLPKRGTKRYTDKLIF. DNA for the CDR3: TGTGCTCTTGGGGAACTAAGGCTTCCTAAACGGGGGACTAAACGGTACACCGATAAACTCATCTTT.

The chain couples TRDV2 to TRDJ3; D remains ambiguous. CDR1 and CDR2 from the germline V gene are GEAIGNYY and EKD. The length of the CDR3 is 19 residues. The V end was cut by 0 bases, the J end by 0 bases, with 14 bases between. CDR3 region: CACDTAAGARSWDTRQMFF. DNA for the CDR3: TGTGCCTGTGACACCGCGGCCGGTGCCCGCTCCTGGGACACCCGACAGATGTTTTTC.

This clone was picked up a small number of times. The CDR3 DNA follows: TGTGCCTGTGACAAGCTACTGGGGGTGACAGCACAACTCTTCTTT. Amino acids: CACDKLLGVTAQLFF. The V and J genes are TRDV2 and TRDJ2, with 8 positions matching TRDD3. CDR3 length: 15 amino acids. CDR1 and CDR2 (germline): GEAIGNYY, EKD. The trim removed 2 bases at V and 3 bases at J, leaving 4 bases unmatched.

This clone turned up a few times. TCRdb's protein, taken from a much larger clone, differs from this DNA's translation at residue 10, likely owing to a read error; the protein displayed comes from the DNA. This chain uses TRDV2 with TRDJ3; 7 bases align to TRDD3. Germline V lookup: CDR1 GEAIGNYY, CDR2 EKD. V lost 0 bases, J lost 2 bases, and 6 bases stayed unmatched. The CDR3 has 18 amino acids. The CDR3 reads CACDTAGYRPWDTRQMFF. The CDR3 DNA follows: TGTGCCTGTGACACCGCGGGATACAGGCCCTGGGACACCCGACAGATGTTTTTC.

The rearrangement uses TRDV1 and TRDJ1; the D gene is possibly TRDD2 (5 bases). There are 15 residues in the CDR3. Germline CDR1 reads TSWWSYY; CDR2 reads QGS. Trimming pared 1 base from V and 10 bases from J, leaving 19 bases between. The CDR3 loop reads CALGEPPPSSVILIF. The CDR3 DNA sequence: TGTGCTCTTGGGGAACCCCCGCCTTCGTCGGTGATACTCATCTTT.

The V and J genes are TRDV2 and TRDJ1; 8 nucleotides agree with TRDD3. CDR3 length: 17 residues. Germline V CDR1 and CDR2: GEAIGNYY, EKD. V gave up 3 bases and J gave up 3 bases; unmatched junction bases: 14. The DNA for the CDR3 is TGTGCCTGTGACCGACTGGGGGCCCCCCAATGGTCCGATAAACTCATCTTT. Its protein product is CACDRLGAPQWSDKLIF.

This clone was seen a few times. A read error may be the cause here, since a much bigger clone is one base away. Other DNA sequences within the sample encode an identical CDR3. This CDR3 is CACDILGDTPWDTRQMFF. CDR3 DNA: TGTGCCTGTGACATACTGGGGGATACGCCTTGGGACACCCGGCAGATGTTTTTC. The chain joins TRDV2 to TRDJ3; 13 nucleotides agree with TRDD3. The CDR3 is made up of 18 amino acids. The germline CDR1 and CDR2 sequences are GEAIGNYY and EKD.

This chain joins TRDV2 and TRDJ2; 11 nucleotides match TRDD3. Germline V lookup: CDR1 GEAIGNYY, CDR2 EKD. The CDR3 consists of 16 residues. Trimming cost V 3 bases and J 1 base; bases outside gene matches: 3. The CDR3 loop is CACDVLGDNLTAQLFF. CDR3 in DNA: TGTGCCTGTGACGTACTGGGGGATAATTTGACAGCACAACTCTTCTTT.

This clone was seen a few times. A read error is the likely source, as a far larger clone sits one nucleotide away. At the DNA level, this CDR3 is encoded by other sequences in the same sample as well. The rearrangement uses TRDV2 and TRDJ1; maybe TRDD3 (5 bases). Per germline, CDR1 GEAIGNYY and CDR2 EKD. The CDR3 runs 19 residues. This chain's CDR3 is CACDTVQGAPRRYTDKLIF. The CDR3 DNA reads TGCGCCTGTGACACCGTACAGGGGGCCCCACGCCGGTACACCGATAAACTCATCTTT.

Points on this clone: Other nucleotide sequences in the sample specify the same CDR3. The chain carries TRDV1 and TRDJ1; 8 bases map to TRDD3. J lost 5 bases, V lost 0 bases, and 8 bases had no gene match. The CDR3 is made up of 16 amino acids. Per germline, CDR1 TSWWSYY and CDR2 QGS. The CDR3: CALGELYWGLVDKLIF. The CDR3 DNA reads as TGTGCTCTTGGGGAACTATACTGGGGGTTGGTGGATAAACTCATCTTT.